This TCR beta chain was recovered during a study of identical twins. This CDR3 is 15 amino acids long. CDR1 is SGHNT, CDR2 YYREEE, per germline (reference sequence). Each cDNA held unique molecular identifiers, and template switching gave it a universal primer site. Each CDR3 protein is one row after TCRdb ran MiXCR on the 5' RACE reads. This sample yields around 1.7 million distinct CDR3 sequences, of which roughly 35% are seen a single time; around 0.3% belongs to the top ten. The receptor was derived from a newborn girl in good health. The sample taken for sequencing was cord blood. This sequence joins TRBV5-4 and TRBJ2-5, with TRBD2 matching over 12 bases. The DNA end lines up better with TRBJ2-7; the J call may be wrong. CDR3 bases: TGTGCCAGCAGCTTGGATGGACTAGCGGGGAACGAGCAGTACTTC. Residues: CASSLDGLAGNEQYF.